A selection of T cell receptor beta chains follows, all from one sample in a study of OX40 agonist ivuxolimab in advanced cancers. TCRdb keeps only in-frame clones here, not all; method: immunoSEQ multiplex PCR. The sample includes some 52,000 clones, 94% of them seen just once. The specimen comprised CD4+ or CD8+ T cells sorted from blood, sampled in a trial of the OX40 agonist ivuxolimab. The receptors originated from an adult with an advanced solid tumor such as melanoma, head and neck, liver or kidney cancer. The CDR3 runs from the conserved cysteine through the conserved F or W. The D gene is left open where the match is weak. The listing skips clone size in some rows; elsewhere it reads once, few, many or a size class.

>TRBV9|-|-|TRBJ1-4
CASSGGGLGEKLFF
TGTGCCAGCAGCGGTGGGGGTTTAGGAGAAAAACTGTTTTTT
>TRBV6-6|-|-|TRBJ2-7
CASRAYGAERYEQYF
TGTGCCAGCAGGGCATACGGCGCAGAGCGCTACGAGCAGTACTTC
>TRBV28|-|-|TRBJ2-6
CASSFPRGGLSGANVLTF
TGTGCCAGCAGTTTCCCTCGCGGGGGCCTCTCTGGGGCCAACGTCCTGACTTTC
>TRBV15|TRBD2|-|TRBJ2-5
CATSRDMGGIGETQYF
TGTGCCACCAGCAGAGATATGGGAGGGATAGGGGAGACCCAGTACTTC
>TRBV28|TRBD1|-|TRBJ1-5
CASREQGAGVSNQPQHF
TGTGCCAGCCGGGAGCAGGGGGCTGGGGTTAGCAATCAGCCCCAGCATTTT
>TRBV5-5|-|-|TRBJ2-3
CASSLAGESTDTQYF
TGTGCCAGCAGCTTGGCCGGGGAAAGCACAGATACGCAGTATTTT
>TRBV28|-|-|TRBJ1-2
CGYYGYTF
TGTGGCTACTATGGCTACACCTTC
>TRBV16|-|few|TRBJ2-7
CASSQSWGEQYF
TGTGCCAGCAGCCAATCGTGGGGCGAGCAGTACTTC
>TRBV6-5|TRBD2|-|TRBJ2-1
CASRPTSGSYNEQFF
TGTGCCAGCAGGCCGACTAGCGGGAGTTACAATGAGCAGTTCTTC
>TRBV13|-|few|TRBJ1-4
CASSLGGTNEKLFF
TGTGCCAGCAGCTTGGGTGGGACTAATGAAAAACTGTTTTTT
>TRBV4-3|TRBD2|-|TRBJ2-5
CASSQGSGRKQETQYF
TGCGCCAGCAGCCAAGGATCCGGGAGGAAACAAGAGACCCAGTACTTC
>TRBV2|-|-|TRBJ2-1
CASSEPGARYNEQFF
TGTGCCAGCAGTGAACCGGGAGCGAGGTACAATGAGCAGTTCTTC
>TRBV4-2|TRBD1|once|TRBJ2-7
CASSVGGEMSYEQYF
TGTGCCAGCAGTGTAGGGGGCGAAATGTCCTACGAGCAGTACTTC
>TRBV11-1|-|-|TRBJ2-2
CASSVWPRNTGELFF
TGTGCCAGCAGCGTCTGGCCCCGGAACACCGGGGAGCTGTTTTTT
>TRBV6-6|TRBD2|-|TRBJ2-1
CASSSRREGIGEQFF
TGTGCCAGCAGTTCCCGCCGGGAGGGTATAGGGGAGCAGTTCTTC
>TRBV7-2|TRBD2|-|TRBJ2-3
CASSLIGPSGSDTQYF
TGTGCCAGCAGCTTAATAGGCCCTAGCGGTTCGGATACGCAGTATTTT
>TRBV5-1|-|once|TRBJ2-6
CASSGRGSGANVLTF
TGCGCCAGCAGCGGACGGGGTTCTGGGGCCAACGTCCTGACTTTC
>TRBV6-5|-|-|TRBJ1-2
CASSYSRTANYGYTF
TGTGCCAGCAGTTACTCGAGGACAGCGAACTATGGCTACACCTTC
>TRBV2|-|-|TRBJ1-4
CASSDSGLGEKLFF
TGTGCCAGCAGCGACAGCGGGCTCGGCGAAAAACTGTTTTTT
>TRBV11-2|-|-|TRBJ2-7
CASSLVQIYEQYF
TGTGCCAGCAGCTTAGTCCAGATTTACGAGCAGTACTTC
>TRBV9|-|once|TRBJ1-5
CASSVEGGSQPQHF
TGTGCCAGCAGCGTAGAAGGAGGGAGTCAGCCCCAGCATTTT
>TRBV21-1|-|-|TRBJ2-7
CASSKVQSRYEQYF
TGTGCCAGCAGCAAGGTGCAAAGCCGTTACGAGCAGTACTTC
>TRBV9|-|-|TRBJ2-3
CASSVGNEGSTDTQYF
TGTGCCAGCAGCGTAGGAAATGAGGGCAGCACAGATACGCAGTATTTT
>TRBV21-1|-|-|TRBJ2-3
CASSKYEGGVRQGNTDTQYF
TGTGCCAGCAGCAAATATGAGGGGGGCGTAAGACAGGGTAACACAGATACGCAGTATTTT
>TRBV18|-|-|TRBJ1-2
CASSPQSIQGNYGYTF
TGTGCCAGCTCACCACAATCCATACAGGGAAACTATGGCTACACCTTC
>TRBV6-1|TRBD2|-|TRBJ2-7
CASSPLAGGPYEQYF
TGTGCCAGCAGTCCACTAGCGGGAGGGCCCTACGAGCAGTACTTC
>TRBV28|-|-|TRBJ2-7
CASTGRRWGRPDEQYF
TGTGCCAGCACCGGACGTCGTTGGGGGCGCCCGGACGAGCAGTACTTC
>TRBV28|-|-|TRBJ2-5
CASSLGTEETQYF
TGTGCCAGCAGTTTAGGCACAGAAGAGACCCAGTACTTC
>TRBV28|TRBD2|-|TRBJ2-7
CASSPPISGYSYEQYF
TGTGCCAGCAGTCCGCCTATTAGCGGGTACTCCTACGAGCAGTACTTC
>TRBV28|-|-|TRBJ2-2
CASSPLGTGELFF
TGTGCCAGCAGTCCTCTCGGAACCGGGGAGCTGTTTTTT
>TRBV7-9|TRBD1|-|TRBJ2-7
CASSWDRGPYEQYF
TGTGCCAGCAGCTGGGACAGGGGGCCCTACGAGCAGTACTTC
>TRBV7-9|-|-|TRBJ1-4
CASSLGERSTNEKLFF
TGTGCCAGCAGCTTAGGGGAGAGGTCAACTAATGAAAAACTGTTTTTT
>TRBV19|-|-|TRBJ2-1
CASSLLANNEQFF
TGTGCCAGTAGTTTACTAGCCAACAATGAGCAGTTCTTC